This T cell receptor (beta chain) was identified in a study of cytomegalovirus exposure and HLA in healthy donors. Whole-study findings and limits: It was assumed in the presence/absence analyses that sequencing depth was roughly uniform across donors. Previously analyzed data showed that most TCR beta V segments were productive at a frequency of about 90% or about 30%.

With respect to this clone: The antigen remains undetermined.

PCR primers comprised 60 Vbeta and 13 Jbeta primers. Authors' analysis steps: There were some 87 million unique TCR beta chains by a later count, and 8.5 million to 14 million of them were shared. Clones were sequenced by immunoSEQ multiplex PCR, and TCRdb holds only the in-frame ones, with some missing. From that table come the V and J calls and clone size; the DNA was used to work out D and trimming. Of 100,000 to 150,000 clones in the sample, around 77% were seen once. The sequence came from a middle-aged woman in good health and CMV-seropositive. Sequenced input: PBMCs.

CDR3 protein: CASSPLGTAQETQYF. CDR3 bases: TGTGCCAGCAGCCCCTTAGGGACAGCCCAAGAGACCCAGTACTTC. The chain is built from TRBV28 and TRBJ2-5, with 7 positions matching TRBD1. The CDR3 consists of 15 residues. In germline, CDR1 is MDHEN, CDR2 SYDVKM. V dropped 6 bases and J dropped 1; count of bases not matched to a gene: 8. The variable domain in full, completed from reference TRBV28 and TRBJ2-5, reads DVKVTQSSRYLVKRTGEKVFLECVQDMDHENMFWYRQDPGLGLRLIYFSYDVKMKEKGDIPEGYSVSREKKERFSLILESASTNQTSMYLCASSPLGTAQETQYFGPGTRLLVL.